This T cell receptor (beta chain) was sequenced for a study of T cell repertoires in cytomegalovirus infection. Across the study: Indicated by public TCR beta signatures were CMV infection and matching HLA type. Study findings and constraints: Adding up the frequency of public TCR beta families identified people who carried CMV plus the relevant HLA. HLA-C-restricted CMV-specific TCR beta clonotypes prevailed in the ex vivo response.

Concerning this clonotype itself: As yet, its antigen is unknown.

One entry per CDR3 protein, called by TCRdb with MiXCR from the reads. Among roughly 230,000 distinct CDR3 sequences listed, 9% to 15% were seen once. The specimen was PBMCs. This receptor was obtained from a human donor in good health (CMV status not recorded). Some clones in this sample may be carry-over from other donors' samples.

CDR3 protein: CASSFPGLAGQETQYF. The CDR3 DNA is TGTGCCAGCAGCTTTCCGGGACTAGCGGGACAAGAGACCCAGTACTTC. The chain uses TRBV7-2 and TRBJ2-5; 13 bases map to TRBD2. Germline V gene lookup returns CDR1 SGHTA and CDR2 FQGNSA. V lost 3 bases, J lost 2 bases, and 3 bases stayed unmatched. This CDR3 contains 16 residues.